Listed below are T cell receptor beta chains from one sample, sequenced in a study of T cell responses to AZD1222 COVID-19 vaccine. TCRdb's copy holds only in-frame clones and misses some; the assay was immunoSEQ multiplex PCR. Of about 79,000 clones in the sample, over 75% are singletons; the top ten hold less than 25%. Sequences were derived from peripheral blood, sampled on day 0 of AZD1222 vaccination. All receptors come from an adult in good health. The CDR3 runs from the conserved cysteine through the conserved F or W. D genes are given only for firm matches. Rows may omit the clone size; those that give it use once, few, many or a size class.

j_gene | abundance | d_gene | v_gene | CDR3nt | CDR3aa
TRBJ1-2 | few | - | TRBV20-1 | TGCAGTGCTAGTGGCAGCACTAACTATGGCTACACCTTC | CSASGSTNYGYTF
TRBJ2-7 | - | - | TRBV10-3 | TGTGCCATCAGTGGGGGGGGCCCGGACAGTGAGTACGAGCAGTACTTC | CAISGGGPDSEYEQYF
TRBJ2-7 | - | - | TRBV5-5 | TGTGCCAGCAGCTTACTCGTGGGTCGAGGATACGAGCAGTACTTC | CASSLLVGRGYEQYF
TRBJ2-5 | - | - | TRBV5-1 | TGCGCCAGCAGCTTGGCCCTCGGGGAGACCCAGTACTTC | CASSLALGETQYF
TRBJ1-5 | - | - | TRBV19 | TGTGCCAGTAGTATTACGGTTAAGGGGGATTTACAGCCCCAGCATTTT | CASSITVKGDLQPQHF
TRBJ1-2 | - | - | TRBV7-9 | TGTGCCAGCAGCTTACCCGATTTGCGCTACACCTTC | CASSLPDLRYTF
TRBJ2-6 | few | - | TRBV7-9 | TGTGCCAGCAGCCTCTACAGTTTTGCGGCCAACGTCCTGACTTTC | CASSLYSFAANVLTF
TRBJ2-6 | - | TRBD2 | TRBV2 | TGTGCCAGCAGTGGGACTAGCGGAAGCTCTGGGGCCAACGTCCTGACTTTC | CASSGTSGSSGANVLTF
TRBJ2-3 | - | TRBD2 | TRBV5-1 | TGCGCCAGCTCCTGGGGAGGGGCGACCACAGATACGCAGTATTTT | CASSWGGATTDTQYF
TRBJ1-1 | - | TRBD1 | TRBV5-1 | TGCGCCAGCAGCACCTCGGGGACAGGGGACACTGAAGCTTTCTTT | CASSTSGTGDTEAFF
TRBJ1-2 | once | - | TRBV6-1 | TGTGCCAGCAGTGAATTTGCAAGGGGCGGACTTTATGGCTACACCTTC | CASSEFARGGLYGYTF
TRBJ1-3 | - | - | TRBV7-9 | TGTGCCAGCAGCTTAGCGGGGGGTAACACCATATATTTT | CASSLAGGNTIYF
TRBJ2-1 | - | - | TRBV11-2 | TGTGCCAGCAGCTTAGAACCCGGGACGGAATCCTACAATGAGCAGTTCTTC | CASSLEPGTESYNEQFF
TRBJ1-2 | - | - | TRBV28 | TGTGCCAGCAGTTTAGAGGGATTCGGCTATGGCTACACCTTC | CASSLEGFGYGYTF
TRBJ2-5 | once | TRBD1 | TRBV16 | TGTGCCAGCAGCCTATGGGACAGCCAAGAGACCCAGTACTTC | CASSLWDSQETQYF
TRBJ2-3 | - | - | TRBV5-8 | TGTGCCAGCAGCTTTAGTGGCACAGATACGCAGTATTTT | CASSFSGTDTQYF
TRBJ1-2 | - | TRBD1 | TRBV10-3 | TGTGCCATCAGTGAGTCTAAACAGGGGGACGGCTACACCTTC | CAISESKQGDGYTF
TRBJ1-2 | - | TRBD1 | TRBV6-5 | TGTGCCAGCAGCAGGACAGGGTATGGCTACACCTTC | CASSRTGYGYTF
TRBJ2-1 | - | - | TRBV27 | TGTGCCAGCAGCTCAGTCCAACTGAGAACGGGTGAGCAGTTCTTC | CASSSVQLRTGEQFF
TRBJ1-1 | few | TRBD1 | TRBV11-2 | TGTGCCAGCAGCCCTCTGCAGGGGGCTGGCACTGAAGCTTTCTTT | CASSPLQGAGTEAFF
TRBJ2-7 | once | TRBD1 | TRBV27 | TGTGCCAGCAGTTTAGTCCAGGGGGCCTCCTACGAGCAGTACTTC | CASSLVQGASYEQYF
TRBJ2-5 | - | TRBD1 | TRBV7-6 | TGTGCCAGCAGCCAACAGGGGGCGCAGGAGACCCAGTACTTC | CASSQQGAQETQYF
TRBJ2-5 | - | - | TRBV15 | TGTGCCACCAGCAGAGATCTGAGTACCTACCAAGAGACCCAGTACTTC | CATSRDLSTYQETQYF
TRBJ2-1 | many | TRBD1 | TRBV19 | TGTGCCAGTAGTACGACAGGGAAGGAGCAGTTCTTC | CASSTTGKEQFF
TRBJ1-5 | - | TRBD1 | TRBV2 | TGTGCCACCTCTCTAGACAGGGGGCGAGGTCAGCCCCAGCATTTT | CATSLDRGRGQPQHF
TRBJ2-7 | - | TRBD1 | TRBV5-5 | TGTGCCAGCAGCCCGAGACAGGGGGCCTACGAGCAGTACTTC | CASSPRQGAYEQYF
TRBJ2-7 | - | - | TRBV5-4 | TGTGCCAGCAGGGATAAAAGCGGACACGAGCAGTACTTC | CASRDKSGHEQYF
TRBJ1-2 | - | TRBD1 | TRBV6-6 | TGTGCCAGCAGTTACTACAGGGGTACCAGTGGCTACACCTTC | CASSYYRGTSGYTF
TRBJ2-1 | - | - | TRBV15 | TGTGCCACCAGCCGAACCGGGACTTCCACCTACAATGAGCAGTTCTTC | CATSRTGTSTYNEQFF
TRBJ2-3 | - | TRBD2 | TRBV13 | TGTGCCAGCAGCTTATTAGCGGGAGGAGGGACGCAGTATTTT | CASSLLAGGGTQYF
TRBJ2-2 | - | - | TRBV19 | TGTGCCAGTAGTAAGGGGAACGCAGCGAACACCGGGGAGCTGTTTTTT | CASSKGNAANTGELFF
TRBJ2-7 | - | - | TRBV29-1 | TGCAGCGTTCTGACAGGCTCCGAGCAGTACTTC | CSVLTGSEQYF
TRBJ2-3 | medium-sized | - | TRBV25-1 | TGTGCCAGCAGCACGGACGCAGATACGCAGTATTTT | CASSTDADTQYF
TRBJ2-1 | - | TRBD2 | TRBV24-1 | TGTGCCACCAGTGATTGGACTAGCGGGGGCCAAAGCCAGTTCTTC | CATSDWTSGGQSQFF